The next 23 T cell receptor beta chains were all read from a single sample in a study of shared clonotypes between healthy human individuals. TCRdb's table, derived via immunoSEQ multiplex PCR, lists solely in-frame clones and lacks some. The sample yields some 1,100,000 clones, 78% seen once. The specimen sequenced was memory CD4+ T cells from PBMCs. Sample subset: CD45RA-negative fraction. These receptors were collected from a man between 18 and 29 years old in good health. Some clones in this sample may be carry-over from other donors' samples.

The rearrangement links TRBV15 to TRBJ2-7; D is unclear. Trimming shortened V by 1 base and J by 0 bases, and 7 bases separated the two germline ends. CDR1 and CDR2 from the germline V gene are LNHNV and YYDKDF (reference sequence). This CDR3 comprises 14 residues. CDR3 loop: CATSRGTDSYEQYF. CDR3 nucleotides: TGTGCCACCAGCAGAGGGACGGACTCCTACGAGCAGTACTTC.

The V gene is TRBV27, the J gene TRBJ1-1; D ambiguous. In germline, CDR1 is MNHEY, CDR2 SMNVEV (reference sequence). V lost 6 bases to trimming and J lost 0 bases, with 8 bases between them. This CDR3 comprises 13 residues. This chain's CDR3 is CASREDLNTEAFF. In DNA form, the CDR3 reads TGTGCCAGCAGGGAAGACCTGAACACTGAAGCTTTCTTT.

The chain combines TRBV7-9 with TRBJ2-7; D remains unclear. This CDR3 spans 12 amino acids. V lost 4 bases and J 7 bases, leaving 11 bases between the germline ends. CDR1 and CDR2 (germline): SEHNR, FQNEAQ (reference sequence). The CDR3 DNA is TGTGCCAGCAGCTCCCCCCTGGGGGAGCAGTACTTC. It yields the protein CASSSPLGEQYF.

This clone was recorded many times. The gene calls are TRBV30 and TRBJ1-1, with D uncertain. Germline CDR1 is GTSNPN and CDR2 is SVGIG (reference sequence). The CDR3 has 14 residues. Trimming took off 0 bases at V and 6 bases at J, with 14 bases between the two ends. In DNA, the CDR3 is TGTGCCTGGAGTGTACTGTCGCTCGGGTCTGAAGCTTTCTTT. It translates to CAWSVLSLGSEAFF.

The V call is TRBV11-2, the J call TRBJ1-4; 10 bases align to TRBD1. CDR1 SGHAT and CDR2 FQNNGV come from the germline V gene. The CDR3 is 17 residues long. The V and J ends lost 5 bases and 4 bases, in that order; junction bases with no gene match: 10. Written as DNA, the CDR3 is TGTGCCAGCAGCCCCGGGACAGGGGTCCCCCTTAATGAAAAACTGTTTTTT. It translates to CASSPGTGVPLNEKLFF. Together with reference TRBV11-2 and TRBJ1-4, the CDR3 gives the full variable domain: EAGVAQSPRYKIIEKRQSVAFWCNPISGHATLYWYQQILGQGPKLLIQFQNNGVVDDSQLPKDRFSAERLKGVDSTLKIQPAKLEDSAVYLCASSPGTGVPLNEKLFFGSGTQLSVL.

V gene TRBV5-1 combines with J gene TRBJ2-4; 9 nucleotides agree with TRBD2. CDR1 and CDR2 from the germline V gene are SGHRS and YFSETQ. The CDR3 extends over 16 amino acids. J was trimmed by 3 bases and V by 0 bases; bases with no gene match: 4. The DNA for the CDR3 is TGCGCCAGCAGCTTGGCCGCGACTAGCGGCAAAAACATTCAGTACTTC. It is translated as CASSLAATSGKNIQYF. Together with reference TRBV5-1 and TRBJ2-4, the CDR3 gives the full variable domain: KAGVTQTPRYLIKTRGQQVTLSCSPISGHRSVSWYQQTPGQGLQFLFEYFSETQRNKGNFPGRFSGRQFSNSRSEMNVSTLELGDSALYLCASSLAATSGKNIQYFGAGTRLSVL.

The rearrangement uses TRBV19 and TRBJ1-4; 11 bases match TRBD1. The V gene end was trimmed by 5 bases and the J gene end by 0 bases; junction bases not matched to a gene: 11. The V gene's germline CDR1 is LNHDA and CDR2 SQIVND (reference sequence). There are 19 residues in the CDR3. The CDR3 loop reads CASSSRTGGFSATNEKLFF. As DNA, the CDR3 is TGTGCCAGTAGTTCTCGGACAGGGGGCTTCTCTGCAACTAATGAAAAACTGTTTTTT.

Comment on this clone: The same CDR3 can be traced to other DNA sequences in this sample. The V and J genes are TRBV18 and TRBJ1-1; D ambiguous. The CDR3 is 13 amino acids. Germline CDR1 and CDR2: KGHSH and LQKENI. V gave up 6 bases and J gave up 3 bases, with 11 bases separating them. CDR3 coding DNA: TGTGCCAGCTCGCCCATTCGGGACACTGAAGCTTTCTTT. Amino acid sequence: CASSPIRDTEAFF.

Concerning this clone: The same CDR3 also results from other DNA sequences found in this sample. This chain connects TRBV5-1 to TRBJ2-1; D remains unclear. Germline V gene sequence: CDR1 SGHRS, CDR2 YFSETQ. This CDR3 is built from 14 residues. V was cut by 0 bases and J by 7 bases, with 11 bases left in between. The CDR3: CASSLDGSRNEQFF. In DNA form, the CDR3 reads TGCGCCAGCAGCTTGGATGGCAGTAGGAATGAGCAGTTCTTC.

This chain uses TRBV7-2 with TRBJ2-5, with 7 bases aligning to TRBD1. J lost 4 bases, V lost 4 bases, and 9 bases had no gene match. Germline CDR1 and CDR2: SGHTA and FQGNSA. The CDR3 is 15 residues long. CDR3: CASSSRGHDGETQYF. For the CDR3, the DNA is TGTGCCAGCAGCTCGAGGGGGCACGATGGAGAGACCCAGTACTTC.

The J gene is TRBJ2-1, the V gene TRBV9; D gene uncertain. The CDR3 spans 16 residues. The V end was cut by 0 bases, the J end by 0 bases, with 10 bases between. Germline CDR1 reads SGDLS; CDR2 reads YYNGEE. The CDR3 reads CASSVANGPSYNEQFF. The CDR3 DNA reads TGTGCCAGCAGCGTAGCTAACGGCCCCTCCTACAATGAGCAGTTCTTC.

CDR3 sequence: CASSVIFTGELFF. DNA of the CDR3: TGTGCCAGCAGCGTAATATTCACCGGGGAGCTGTTTTTT. The gene calls are TRBV9 and TRBJ2-2; D is unresolved. V dropped 1 base and J dropped 4 bases, with 5 bases sitting between them. The CDR3 length is 13 residues. Germline CDR1 and CDR2: SGDLS and YYNGEE.

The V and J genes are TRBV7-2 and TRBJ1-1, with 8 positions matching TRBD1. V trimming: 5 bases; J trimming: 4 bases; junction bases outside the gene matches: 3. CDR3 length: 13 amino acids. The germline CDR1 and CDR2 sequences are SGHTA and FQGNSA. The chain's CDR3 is CASSTTGGTEAFF. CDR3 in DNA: TGTGCCAGCAGCACCACAGGGGGCACTGAAGCTTTCTTT.

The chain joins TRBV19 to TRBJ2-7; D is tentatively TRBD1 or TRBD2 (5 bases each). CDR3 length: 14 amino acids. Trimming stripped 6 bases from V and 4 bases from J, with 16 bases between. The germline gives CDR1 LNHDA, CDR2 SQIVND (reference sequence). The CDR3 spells CASSLGDGIYEQYF. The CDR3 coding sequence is TGTGCCAGTAGCCTAGGGGACGGCATATACGAGCAGTACTTC.

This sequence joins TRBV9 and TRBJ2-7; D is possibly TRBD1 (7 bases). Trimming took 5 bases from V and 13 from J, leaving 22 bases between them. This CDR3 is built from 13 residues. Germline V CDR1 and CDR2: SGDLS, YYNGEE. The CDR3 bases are TGTGCCAGCAGGCCTGCGGGACAGAACAAACTTTACTTC. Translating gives CASRPAGQNKLYF.

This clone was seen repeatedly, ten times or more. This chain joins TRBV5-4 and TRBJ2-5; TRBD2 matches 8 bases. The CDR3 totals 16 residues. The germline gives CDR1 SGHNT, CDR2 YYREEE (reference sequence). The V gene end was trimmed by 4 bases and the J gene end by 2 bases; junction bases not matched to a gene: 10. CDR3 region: CASSRASGSLQETQYF. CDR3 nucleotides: TGTGCCAGCAGCCGAGCGAGCGGGAGTTTACAAGAGACCCAGTACTTC.

In DNA, the CDR3 is TGTGCCAGCAGCCAAGCCCCCCTGGATCCTGAGCAGTTCTTC. Translating gives CASSQAPLDPEQFF. The chain uses TRBV4-2 and TRBJ2-1; no clear D. This CDR3 comprises 14 residues. In germline, CDR1 is LGHNA, CDR2 YNFKEQ. Trimming took 1 base from V and 9 from J, leaving 13 bases between them.

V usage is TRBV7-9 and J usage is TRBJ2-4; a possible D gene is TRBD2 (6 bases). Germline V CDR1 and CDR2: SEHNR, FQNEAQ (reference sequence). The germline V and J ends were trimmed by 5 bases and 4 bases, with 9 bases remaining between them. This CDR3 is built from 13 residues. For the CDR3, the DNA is TGTGCCAGCAGCCCCCGGGGGAAAAACATTCAGTACTTC. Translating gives CASSPRGKNIQYF.

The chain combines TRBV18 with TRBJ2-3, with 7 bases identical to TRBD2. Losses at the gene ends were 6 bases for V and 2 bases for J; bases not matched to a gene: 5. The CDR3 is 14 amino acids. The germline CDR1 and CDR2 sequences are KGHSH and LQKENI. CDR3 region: CASSTSGTTDTQYF. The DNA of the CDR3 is TGTGCCAGCTCCACCAGCGGGACCACAGATACGCAGTATTTT.

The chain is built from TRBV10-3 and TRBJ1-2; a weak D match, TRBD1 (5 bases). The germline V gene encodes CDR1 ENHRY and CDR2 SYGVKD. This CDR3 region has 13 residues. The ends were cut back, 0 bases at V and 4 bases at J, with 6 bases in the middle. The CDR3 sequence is CAISESGTYGYTF. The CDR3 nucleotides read TGTGCCATCAGTGAGTCAGGGACCTATGGCTACACCTTC.

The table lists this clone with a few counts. CDR3 loop: CASSGAPHIGNEQFF. CDR3 bases: TGTGCCAGCAGCGGGGCACCCCACATTGGTAATGAGCAGTTCTTC. The chain joins TRBV11-2 to TRBJ2-1; tentatively, D is TRBD1 (5 bases). The V and J ends lost 5 bases and 7 bases respectively, with 18 bases between them. Germline V CDR1 and CDR2: SGHAT, FQNNGV. This CDR3 contains 15 residues.

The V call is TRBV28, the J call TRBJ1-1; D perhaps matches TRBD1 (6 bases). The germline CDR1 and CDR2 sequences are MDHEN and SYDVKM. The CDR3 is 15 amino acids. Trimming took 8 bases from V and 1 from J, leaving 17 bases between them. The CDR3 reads CASLWGQTRNTEAFF. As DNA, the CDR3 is TGTGCCAGCTTGTGGGGACAAACGAGGAACACTGAAGCTTTCTTT.

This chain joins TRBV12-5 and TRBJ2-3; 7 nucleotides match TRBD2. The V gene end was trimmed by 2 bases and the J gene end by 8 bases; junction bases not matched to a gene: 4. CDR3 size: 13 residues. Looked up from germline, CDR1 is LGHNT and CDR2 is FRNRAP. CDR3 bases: TGTGCTAGTGGTTTGACTTCGGGAGGTACGCAGTATTTT. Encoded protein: CASGLTSGGTQYF.